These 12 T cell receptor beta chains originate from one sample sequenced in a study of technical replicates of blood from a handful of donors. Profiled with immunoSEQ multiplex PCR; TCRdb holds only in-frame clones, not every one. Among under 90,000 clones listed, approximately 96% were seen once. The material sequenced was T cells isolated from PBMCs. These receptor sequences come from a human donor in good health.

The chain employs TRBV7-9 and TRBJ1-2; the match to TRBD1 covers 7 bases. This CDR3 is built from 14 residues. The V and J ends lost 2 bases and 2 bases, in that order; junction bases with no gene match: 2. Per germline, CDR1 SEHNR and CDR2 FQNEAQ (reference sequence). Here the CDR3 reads CASSLKDRNYGYTF. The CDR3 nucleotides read TGTGCCAGCAGCTTAAAGGACAGGAACTATGGCTACACCTTC.

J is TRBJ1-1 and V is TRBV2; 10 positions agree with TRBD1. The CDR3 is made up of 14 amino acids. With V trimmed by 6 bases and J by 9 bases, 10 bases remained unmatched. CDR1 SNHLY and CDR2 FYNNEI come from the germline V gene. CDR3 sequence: CASRDRGLRGKAFF. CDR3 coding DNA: TGTGCCAGCAGGGACAGGGGGTTAAGGGGTAAAGCTTTCTTT.

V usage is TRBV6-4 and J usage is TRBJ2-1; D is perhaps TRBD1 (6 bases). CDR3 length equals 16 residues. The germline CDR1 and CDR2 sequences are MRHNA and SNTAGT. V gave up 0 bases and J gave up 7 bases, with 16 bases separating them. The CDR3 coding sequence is TGTGCCAGCAGTGACTCCGGGCTGGGGGCTGGGAATGAGCAGTTCTTC. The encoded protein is CASSDSGLGAGNEQFF.

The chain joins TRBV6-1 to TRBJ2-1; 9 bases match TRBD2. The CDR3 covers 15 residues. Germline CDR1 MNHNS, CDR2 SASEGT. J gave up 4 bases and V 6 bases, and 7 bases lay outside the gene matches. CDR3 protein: CASRERGVGYNEQFF. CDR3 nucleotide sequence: TGTGCCAGCAGGGAGCGGGGGGTGGGGTACAATGAGCAGTTCTTC.

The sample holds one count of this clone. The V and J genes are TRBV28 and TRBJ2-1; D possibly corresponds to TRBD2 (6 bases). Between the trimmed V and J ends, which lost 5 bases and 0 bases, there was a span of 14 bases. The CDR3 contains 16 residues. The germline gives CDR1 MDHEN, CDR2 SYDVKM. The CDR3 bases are TGTGCCAGCAGTCCTCTAGCGAAGGGCTCCTACAATGAGCAGTTCTTC. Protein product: CASSPLAKGSYNEQFF.

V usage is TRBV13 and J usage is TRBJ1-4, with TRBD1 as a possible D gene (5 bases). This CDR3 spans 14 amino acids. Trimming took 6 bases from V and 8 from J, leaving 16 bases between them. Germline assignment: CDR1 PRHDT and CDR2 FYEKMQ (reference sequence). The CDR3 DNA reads TGTGCCAGCAGTCTGGGGCGGTCTGGAGAAAAACTGTTTTTT. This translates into CASSLGRSGEKLFF.

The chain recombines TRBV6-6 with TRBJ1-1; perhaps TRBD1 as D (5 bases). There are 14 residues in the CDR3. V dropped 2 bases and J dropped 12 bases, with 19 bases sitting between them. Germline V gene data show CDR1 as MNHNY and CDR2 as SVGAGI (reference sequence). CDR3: CASSYGGEGVRTFF. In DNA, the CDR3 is TGTGCCAGCAGTTACGGGGGGGAAGGAGTAAGGACTTTCTTT.

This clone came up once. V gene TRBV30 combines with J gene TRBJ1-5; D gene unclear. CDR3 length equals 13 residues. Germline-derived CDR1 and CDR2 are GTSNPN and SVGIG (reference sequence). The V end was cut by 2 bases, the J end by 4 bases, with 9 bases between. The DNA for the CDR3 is TGTGCCTGGAGTTCGGGGAGTAATCAGCCCCAGCATTTT. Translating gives CAWSSGSNQPQHF. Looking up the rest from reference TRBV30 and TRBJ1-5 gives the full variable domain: SQTIHQWPATLVQPVGSPLSLECTVEGTSNPNLYWYRQAAGRGLQLLFYSVGIGQISSEVPQNLSASRPQDRQFILSSKKLLLSDSGFYLCAWSSGSNQPQHFGDGTRLSIL.

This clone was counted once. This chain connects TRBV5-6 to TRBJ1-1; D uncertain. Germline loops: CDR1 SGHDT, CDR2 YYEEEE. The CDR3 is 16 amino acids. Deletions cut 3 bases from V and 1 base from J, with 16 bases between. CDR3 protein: CASSYSVGPRNTEAFF. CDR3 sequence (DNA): TGTGCCAGCAGCTATAGCGTCGGACCTCGGAACACTGAAGCTTTCTTT.

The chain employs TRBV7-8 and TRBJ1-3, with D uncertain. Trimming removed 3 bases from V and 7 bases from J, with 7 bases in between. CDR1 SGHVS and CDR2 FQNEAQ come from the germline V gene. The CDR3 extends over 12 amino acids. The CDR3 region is CASSLIRNTIYF. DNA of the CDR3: TGTGCCAGCAGCTTGATTCGGAACACCATATATTTT.

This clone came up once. This CDR3 reads CASREGRRNTGELFF. The CDR3 nucleotides read TGCGCCAGCAGGGAGGGGCGGAGAAACACCGGGGAGCTGTTTTTT. V and J are TRBV5-1 and TRBJ2-2; D is perhaps TRBD2 (6 bases). V lost 5 bases to trimming and J lost 2 bases, with 13 bases between them. CDR1 is SGHRS, CDR2 YFSETQ, per germline. The CDR3 extends over 15 amino acids.

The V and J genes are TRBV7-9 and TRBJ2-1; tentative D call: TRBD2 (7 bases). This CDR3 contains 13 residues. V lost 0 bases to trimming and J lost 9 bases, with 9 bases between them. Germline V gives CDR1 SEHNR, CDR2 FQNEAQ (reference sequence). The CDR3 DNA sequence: TGTGCCAGCAGCTTAGCGGGAGGGGGTGAGCAGTTCTTC. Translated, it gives CASSLAGGGEQFF.